Below, 14 T cell receptor beta chains from the same sample are listed, as sequenced in a study of graft-versus-host responses after intestinal transplantation. Method: immunoSEQ multiplex PCR; TCRdb's copy keeps in-frame clones and lacks some. The profile shows tens of thousands of clones, roughly four fifths of them singletons. No antigen has been identified for these receptors. Sequencing used unstimulated CD8+ T cells sorted from spleen or lymph node cells, obtained before intestinal transplant. The receptor set was obtained from a human donor who received an intestinal transplant.

CDR3 in amino acids: CASSQDPSGGLIGELFF. CDR3 DNA sequence: TGCGCCAGCAGCCAAGATCCCAGCGGGGGTCTTATCGGGGAGCTGTTTTTT. The V call is TRBV4-1, the J call TRBJ2-2; 8 bases agree with TRBD2. In germline, CDR1 is MGHRA, CDR2 YSYEKL. This CDR3 region has 17 residues. With 0 bases clipped from V and 7 bases from J, the junction kept 10 bases outside the gene matches.

This rearrangement joins TRBV7-9 to TRBJ2-1, with D unclear. Germline V gives CDR1 SEHNR, CDR2 FQNEAQ (reference sequence). The CDR3 loop spans 12 amino acids. The V and J ends lost 5 bases and 8 bases respectively, with 10 bases between them. The CDR3 DNA is TGTGCCAGCAGCCCTTCGATGCATGAGCAGTTCTTC. Translating it yields CASSPSMHEQFF.

The J gene is TRBJ2-1, the V gene TRBV7-6; perhaps TRBD1 as D (5 bases). From germline, CDR1 is SGHVS and CDR2 FNYEAQ. V gave up 2 bases and J gave up 10 bases, with 15 bases separating them. The length of the CDR3 is 14 residues. The CDR3 coding sequence is TGTGCCAGCAGCTTAAGGGCTGGGGCCCGGGAGCAGTTCTTC. Translated: CASSLRAGAREQFF. Full variable domain (rest looked up from reference TRBV7-6 and TRBJ2-1): GAGVSQSPRYKVTKRGQDVALRCDPISGHVSLYWYRQALGQGPEFLTYFNYEAQQDKSGLPNDRFSAERPEGSISTLTIQRTEQRDSAMYRCASSLRAGAREQFFGPGTRLTVL.

This clone turned up a few times. V gene TRBV6-5 combines with J gene TRBJ2-7, with 7 bases fitting TRBD1. Germline assignment: CDR1 MNHEY and CDR2 SVGAGI. With V trimmed by 2 bases and J by 0 bases, 4 bases remained unmatched. CDR3 size: 15 residues. CDR3 sequence: CASSYGTASSYEQYF. The CDR3 DNA reads as TGTGCCAGCAGTTACGGGACAGCCAGCTCCTACGAGCAGTACTTC.

This chain connects TRBV27 to TRBJ2-3; D unresolved. V was trimmed by 2 bases and J by 2 bases, leaving 8 bases between them. The CDR3 sequence is 14 residues long. Per the germline V gene, CDR1 is MNHEY and CDR2 is SMNVEV (reference sequence). CDR3 DNA: TGTGCCAGCAGTTTAAGCACCTACACAGATACGCAGTATTTT. Amino acid sequence: CASSLSTYTDTQYF.

The chain joins TRBV9 to TRBJ1-1; 7 positions match TRBD1. The CDR3 extends over 13 amino acids. V gave up 0 bases and J gave up 4 bases; unmatched junction bases: 0. Germline values: CDR1 SGDLS, CDR2 YYNGEE. The CDR3 nucleotides read TGTGCCAGCAGCGTAGGACAGGGCACTGAAGCTTTCTTT. Translated, it gives CASSVGQGTEAFF.

This chain uses TRBV11-2 with TRBJ2-5; 9 bases are shared with TRBD2. The CDR3 contains 16 residues. The ends lost 5 bases at V and 2 bases at J; junction bases unmatched: 9. Per germline, CDR1 SGHAT and CDR2 FQNNGV. The CDR3 DNA reads as TGTGCCAGCAGCCCCCCGGCTAGCGGGACTCAAGAGACCCAGTACTTC. Encoded protein: CASSPPASGTQETQYF.

This rearrangement joins TRBV19 to TRBJ1-6; D remains unclear. Deletions cut 0 bases from V and 7 bases from J, with 4 bases between. Germline CDR1 LNHDA, CDR2 SQIVND (reference sequence). The CDR3 runs 13 residues. CDR3 DNA sequence: TGTGCCAGTAGTATAGACTCCAATTCACCCCTCCACTTT. This sequence encodes CASSIDSNSPLHF.

The CDR3, as DNA: TGTGCCAGCAGTTTCCTCCCAGGGGGCGTGAATGGCTACACCTTC. Its protein product is CASSFLPGGVNGYTF. The chain has TRBV27 and TRBJ1-2, with 8 bases fitting TRBD1. Germline CDR1 is MNHEY and CDR2 is SMNVEV (reference sequence). This CDR3 spans 15 amino acids. V lost 3 bases and J lost 6; bases outside the gene matches: 9.

There are a few counts of this clone. CDR3 protein: CASRGWDTAYEQYF. The CDR3 nucleotides are TGTGCCAGCAGGGGGTGGGACACCGCCTACGAGCAGTACTTC. The rearrangement links TRBV6-5 to TRBJ2-7; D is perhaps TRBD1 (6 bases). Germline V gene sequence: CDR1 MNHEY, CDR2 SVGAGI. With 6 bases removed from V and 2 bases from J, the gap between germline ends came to 14 bases. The CDR3 totals 14 residues.

V gene TRBV7-9 combines with J gene TRBJ2-2; D is perhaps TRBD1 (6 bases). Trimming shortened V by 5 bases and J by 2 bases, and 12 bases separated the two germline ends. Germline CDR1 and CDR2: SEHNR and FQNEAQ (reference sequence). There are 15 residues in the CDR3. CDR3 region: CASSPATGNTGELFF. In DNA, the CDR3 is TGTGCCAGCAGCCCAGCGACAGGAAACACCGGGGAGCTGTTTTTT.

V gene TRBV5-1 combines with J gene TRBJ2-5; TRBD2 aligns across 7 bases. V lost 4 bases to trimming and J lost 5 bases; unmatched junction nucleotides: 5. This CDR3 comprises 13 residues. Germline values: CDR1 SGHRS, CDR2 YFSETQ. CDR3 loop: CASSPGLPETQYF. The CDR3 DNA follows: TGCGCCAGCAGCCCGGGACTACCGGAGACCCAGTACTTC.

V usage is TRBV2 and J usage is TRBJ2-3; D gene ambiguous. Looked up from germline, CDR1 is SNHLY and CDR2 is FYNNEI. V was pared by 5 bases and J by 6 bases, with 9 bases between. The CDR3 covers 12 residues. The CDR3 region has the DNA TGTGCCAGCAGTCCATGGGTGGATACGCAGTATTTT. Residues: CASSPWVDTQYF.

The chain employs TRBV4-1 and TRBJ2-5; TRBD1 agrees at 10 bases. The tail of the sequence fits TRBJ2-7 better, so the J call may be wrong. This CDR3 region has 15 residues. Germline V CDR1 and CDR2: MGHRA, YSYEKL. CDR3 in amino acids: CASSQYGTGDYEQYF. The DNA for the CDR3 is TGCGCCAGCAGCCAATATGGGACAGGGGATTACGAGCAGTACTTC.